The 26 T cell receptor beta chains reported below all come from one sample, sequenced in a study of cytomegalovirus exposure and HLA in healthy donors. It was with 60 Vbeta and 13 Jbeta primers that the PCR ran. TCRdb keeps only in-frame clones here, not all; method: immunoSEQ multiplex PCR. The sample yields just over 200,000 clones, of which the top ten take up about 1%. The sequenced sample consisted of PBMCs. The receptors come from a girl aged 2-9 years in good health and CMV-seropositive.

The chain employs TRBV10-3 and TRBJ1-1, with 7 nucleotides matching TRBD1. The trim removed 4 bases at V and 5 bases at J, leaving 7 bases unmatched. The CDR3 spans 14 residues. Germline assignment: CDR1 ENHRY and CDR2 SYGVKD. The CDR3 DNA follows: TGTGCCATCAGTGGTTACAGGGGTGAAACTGAAGCTTTCTTT. Protein product: CAISGYRGETEAFF.

V is TRBV6-5 and J is TRBJ1-2; TRBD1 might be the D (6 bases). This CDR3 is built from 14 residues. Looked up from germline, CDR1 is MNHEY and CDR2 is SVGAGI. With 6 bases removed from V and 8 bases from J, the gap between germline ends came to 19 bases. The DNA for the CDR3 is TGTGCCAGCAGAATACCCGGCAGGGGCTTCGGCTACACCTTC. Translation: CASRIPGRGFGYTF.

The chain combines TRBV5-4 with TRBJ2-5; the match to TRBD2 covers 14 bases. From germline, CDR1 is SGHNT and CDR2 YYREEE (reference sequence). This CDR3 spans 17 amino acids. The V and J ends lost 0 bases and 1 base, in that order; junction bases with no gene match: 2. The CDR3 is CASSLGGLAGAQETQYF. The DNA for the CDR3 is TGTGCCAGCAGCTTGGGGGGACTAGCGGGGGCCCAAGAGACCCAGTACTTC.

The chain links TRBV27 to TRBJ2-1; D remains unclear. The germline V gene has CDR1 MNHEY and CDR2 SMNVEV (reference sequence). This CDR3 has 13 residues. V lost 0 bases, J lost 5 bases, and 5 bases lay in between. In DNA, the CDR3 is TGTGCCAGCAGTTTATCCAGGAACAATGAGCAGTTCTTC. It yields the protein CASSLSRNNEQFF.

The chain recombines TRBV6-1 with TRBJ1-1, with 9 bases identical to TRBD1. CDR1 is MNHNS and CDR2 is SASEGT in the germline V gene. V shed 4 bases, J shed 11 bases, and the junction held 5 bases outside the gene matches. The CDR3 has 12 residues. DNA for the CDR3: TGTGCCAGCAGTGGGACAGGGGCATCTGCTTTCTTT. It codes for CASSGTGASAFF.

The chain combines TRBV28 with TRBJ1-2; possible D gene TRBD1, 6 bases. The ends were cut back, 3 bases at V and 11 bases at J, with 16 bases in the middle. There are 13 residues in the CDR3. CDR1 and CDR2 (germline): MDHEN, SYDVKM. The CDR3 coding sequence is TGTGCCAGCAGTTTCTCGGACAGCCAAAGGTACACCTTC. Its translation: CASSFSDSQRYTF.

The V call is TRBV29-1, the J call TRBJ2-1, with 9 bases aligning to TRBD2. There are 14 residues in the CDR3. Germline V lookup: CDR1 SQVTM, CDR2 ANQGSEA. Losses at the gene ends were 6 bases for V and 7 bases for J; bases not matched to a gene: 10. This CDR3 reads CSVPGTSIWNEQFF. The CDR3 DNA follows: TGCAGCGTCCCCGGGACTAGCATATGGAATGAGCAGTTCTTC.

This chain connects TRBV4-2 to TRBJ1-1, with D maybe TRBD1 (6 bases). The CDR3 has 15 amino acids. Trimming left V 4 bases short and J 2 bases short, with 14 bases between. CDR1 is LGHNA, CDR2 YNFKEQ, per germline. CDR3 in amino acids: CASSLTPGANTEAFF. In nucleotides, the CDR3 is TGTGCCAGCAGCCTCACCCCAGGGGCAAACACTGAAGCTTTCTTT.

The J gene is TRBJ2-1, the V gene TRBV27; D possibly corresponds to TRBD2 (5 bases). Germline-derived CDR1 and CDR2 are MNHEY and SMNVEV (reference sequence). This CDR3 is built from 17 residues. V was clipped by 11 bases and J by 3 bases, with 26 bases between them. The CDR3 sequence: CAPPFGVLARLYNEQFF. CDR3 DNA: TGTGCCCCCCCCTTCGGGGTTTTGGCGAGACTCTACAATGAGCAGTTCTTC.

The chain employs TRBV19 and TRBJ2-5, with 10 nucleotides matching TRBD2. The CDR3 is 15 amino acids. The ends lost 6 bases at V and 2 bases at J; junction bases unmatched: 6. Per the germline V gene, CDR1 is LNHDA and CDR2 is SQIVND (reference sequence). The CDR3 coding sequence is TGTGCCAGTAGCCAACTAGCGGGATGGCAAGAGACCCAGTACTTC. This encodes CASSQLAGWQETQYF.

The chain couples TRBV4-2 to TRBJ2-5; 11 bases fit TRBD2. The assigned J gene may be wrong: the sequence end matches TRBJ2-7 better. This CDR3 has 17 residues. CDR1 LGHNA and CDR2 YNFKEQ come from the germline V gene. Here the CDR3 reads CASSQADGTSGLYEQYF. The CDR3 DNA reads as TGTGCCAGCAGCCAAGCTGATGGGACTAGCGGACTGTACGAGCAGTACTTC.

The gene calls are TRBV28 and TRBJ2-7, with TRBD1 as a possible D gene (5 bases). V lost 10 bases and J 3 bases, leaving 19 bases between the germline ends. The CDR3 length is 14 residues. Germline V lookup: CDR1 MDHEN, CDR2 SYDVKM. CDR3 sequence: CATVRADALYEQYF. For the CDR3, the DNA is TGTGCCACCGTCAGGGCCGACGCTCTCTACGAGCAGTACTTC.

This sequence joins TRBV19 and TRBJ2-3; the D gene is possibly TRBD2 (5 bases). Germline CDR1 LNHDA, CDR2 SQIVND (reference sequence). The CDR3 covers 14 residues. V was pared by 3 bases and J by 2 bases, with 9 bases between. CDR3 nucleotide sequence: TGTGCCAGTAGTATTGGAGGAGACACAGATACGCAGTATTTT. Its protein product is CASSIGGDTDTQYF.

The rearrangement links TRBV27 to TRBJ2-2; maybe TRBD2 (5 bases). Germline lookup yields CDR1 MNHEY and CDR2 SMNVEV (reference sequence). The CDR3 consists of 16 residues. Trimming took 5 bases from V and 7 from J, leaving 20 bases between them. In nucleotides, the CDR3 is TGTGCCAGCAGTCCCTTTTCGGTGGGAGCGGTCGGGGAGCTGTTTTTT. This encodes CASSPFSVGAVGELFF.

The chain is built from TRBV7-9 and TRBJ1-2; 8 nucleotides align to TRBD1. Germline CDR1 is SEHNR and CDR2 is FQNEAQ (reference sequence). This CDR3 contains 15 residues. Losses at the gene ends were 5 bases for V and 2 bases for J; bases not matched to a gene: 7. CDR3 DNA: TGTGCCAGCAGCCCCCCGGACAGGGCCAACTATGGCTACACCTTC. This gives the protein CASSPPDRANYGYTF.

This chain connects TRBV27 to TRBJ1-5, with 8 bases aligning to TRBD1. V trimming: 0 bases; J trimming: 3 bases; junction bases outside the gene matches: 4. Looked up from germline, CDR1 is MNHEY and CDR2 is SMNVEV (reference sequence). The CDR3 is made up of 16 amino acids. As DNA, the CDR3 is TGTGCCAGCAGTTTATCAAGGGACAGGCCCAATCAGCCCCAGCATTTT. Translated, it gives CASSLSRDRPNQPQHF.

J is TRBJ2-7 and V is TRBV18; 12 nucleotides align to TRBD1. The germline V gene encodes CDR1 KGHSH and CDR2 LQKENI. The CDR3 sequence is 15 residues long. With 5 bases clipped from V and 6 bases from J, the junction kept 8 bases outside the gene matches. CDR3 DNA sequence: TGTGCCAGCTCATCCCCGGGACAGGGGGCATTCGAGCAGTACTTC. It yields the protein CASSSPGQGAFEQYF.

The rearrangement uses TRBV28 and TRBJ2-7, with TRBD1 as a possible D gene (6 bases). V was clipped by 4 bases and J by 3 bases, with 10 bases between them. This CDR3 comprises 13 residues. Per germline, CDR1 MDHEN and CDR2 SYDVKM. The CDR3 region has the DNA TGTGCCAGCAGTTCAACAGGGCGCTACGAGCAGTACTTC. Translation gives CASSSTGRYEQYF.

V and J are TRBV12-5 and TRBJ1-2, with 7 bases identical to TRBD1. V trimming: 7 bases; J trimming: 4 bases; junction bases outside the gene matches: 9. CDR1 and CDR2 from the germline V gene are LGHNT and FRNRAP. The CDR3 totals 14 residues. The DNA for the CDR3 is TGTGCTAGTGCCCCCTGGCAGGGGGGCTATGGCTACACCTTC. Its protein product is CASAPWQGGYGYTF. The full variable domain, in which reference TRBV12-5 and TRBJ1-2 provide the parts outside the CDR3, is DARVTQTPRHKVTEMGQEVTMRCQPILGHNTVFWYRQTMMQGLELLAYFRNRAPLDDSGMPKDRFSAEMPDATLATLKIQPSEPRDSAVYFCASAPWQGGYGYTFGSGTRLTVV.

The CDR3 bases are TGCGCCAGCAGCTTGACCGGGACAGACTACAATCAGCCCCAGCATTTT. Amino acids: CASSLTGTDYNQPQHF. The genes are TRBV5-1 and TRBJ1-5, with 7 positions matching TRBD1. CDR1 and CDR2 from the germline V gene are SGHRS and YFSETQ. The junction had 7 bases not matched to a gene; V was cut back by 1 base and J by 3 bases. This CDR3 comprises 16 residues.

The chain combines TRBV27 with TRBJ2-7, with D maybe TRBD2 (5 bases). From germline, CDR1 is MNHEY and CDR2 SMNVEV (reference sequence). V lost 10 bases, J lost 4 bases, and 14 bases lay in between. This CDR3 has 12 residues. CDR3 region: CATRSTIYEQYF. For the CDR3, the DNA is TGTGCCACCCGATCGACTATTTACGAGCAGTACTTC.

The chain links TRBV19 to TRBJ2-7, with D perhaps matching TRBD1 (7 bases). The germline V and J ends were trimmed by 3 bases and 2 bases, with 11 bases remaining between them. This CDR3 has 14 residues. Per germline, CDR1 LNHDA and CDR2 SQIVND (reference sequence). This chain's CDR3 is CASSIQGGPYEQYF. The CDR3 DNA follows: TGTGCCAGTAGTATCCAGGGGGGTCCCTACGAGCAGTACTTC.

This chain joins TRBV18 and TRBJ2-1; weak D call: TRBD1 (6 bases). This CDR3 region has 15 residues. CDR1 and CDR2 from the germline V gene are KGHSH and LQKENI. V lost 5 bases and J lost 3, with 14 bases in between. The CDR3 reads CASSAPGTNYNEQFF. CDR3 in DNA: TGTGCCAGCTCAGCCCCCGGGACAAACTACAATGAGCAGTTCTTC. The full variable domain, completed using reference TRBV18 and TRBJ2-1, is NAGVMQNPRHLVRRRGQEARLRCSPMKGHSHVYWYRQLPEEGLKFMVYLQKENIIDESGMPKERFSAEFPKEGPSILRIQQVVRGDSAAYFCASSAPGTNYNEQFFGPGTRLTVL.

The chain recombines TRBV2 with TRBJ2-5, with 10 positions matching TRBD2. V lost 8 bases to trimming and J lost 2 bases; unmatched junction nucleotides: 5. The CDR3 runs to 14 residues. From germline, CDR1 is SNHLY and CDR2 FYNNEI. DNA of the CDR3: TGTGCCAGCCAACTAGCGGGAAGGCAAGAGACCCAGTACTTC. Encoded protein: CASQLAGRQETQYF. Variable domain in full (rest from reference TRBV2 and TRBJ2-5): EPEVTQTPSHQVTQMGQEVILRCVPISNHLYFYWYRQILGQKVEFLVSFYNNEISEKSEIFDDQFSVERPDGSNFTLKIRSTKLEDSAMYFCASQLAGRQETQYFGPGTRLLVL.

The chain links TRBV6-5 to TRBJ2-5; 7 bases agree with TRBD1. The CDR3 sequence is 13 residues long. CDR1 MNHEY and CDR2 SVGAGI come from the germline V gene. Trimming at V came to 6 bases and at J to 5 bases, leaving 6 bases not matched to a gene. The CDR3 spells CASRRGGGETQYF. CDR3 in DNA: TGTGCCAGCAGAAGAGGGGGCGGGGAGACCCAGTACTTC.

The chain couples TRBV6-5 to TRBJ1-2; 7 nucleotides agree with TRBD1. V was pared by 0 bases and J by 4 bases, with 5 bases of the junction left unmatched. This CDR3 has 15 amino acids. Germline V gene data show CDR1 as MNHEY and CDR2 as SVGAGI. CDR3 sequence reads: CASSYSYRGGYGYTF. CDR3 DNA: TGTGCCAGCAGTTACTCGTACAGGGGAGGCTATGGCTACACCTTC.